These 11 T cell receptor beta chains share one sample of origin, sequenced in a study of T cell repertoires in cytomegalovirus infection. Their recognized antigens are unknown. TCRdb analysed the reads with MiXCR anew, one entry per CDR3 protein. The table records about 570,000 distinct CDR3 sequences, approximately 40% of them present only once. The source material was cultured PBMCs, sampled from culture after CMV antigen stimulation. Receptors originate from a human donor in good health (CMV status not recorded). Some clones in this sample may be carry-over from other donors' samples.

This clonotype was picked up many times. The chain carries TRBV7-2 and TRBJ2-3; tentatively, D is TRBD1 (5 bases). Germline CDR1 and CDR2: SGHTA and FQGNSA. V was shortened by 5 bases and J by 9 bases, with 12 bases between the two germline ends. The CDR3 is 12 amino acids. The CDR3 region is CASSSQKGTQYF. CDR3 in DNA: TGTGCCAGCAGCAGCCAGAAGGGGACGCAGTATTTT.

The chain couples TRBV6-2 or TRBV6-3 to TRBJ1-6; D gene unclear. CDR3 size: 15 residues. Germline loops: CDR1 MNHEY, CDR2 SVGEGT. With 4 bases removed from V and 14 bases from J, the gap between germline ends came to 21 bases. In nucleotides, the CDR3 is TGTGCCAGCAGTTCGTTAATTTCTAATCCGTCAGCCCTCCACTTT. Residues: CASSSLISNPSALHF.

This clonotype was counted between two and nine times. The chain combines TRBV7-2 with TRBJ1-5; no clear D gene. Looked up from germline, CDR1 is SGHTA and CDR2 is FQGNSA. With 5 bases removed from V and 5 bases from J, the gap between germline ends came to 10 bases. The CDR3 contains 13 residues. In nucleotides, the CDR3 is TGTGCCAGCAGCCCTGGGGTGCATCAGCCCCAGCATTTT. This codes for CASSPGVHQPQHF. Full variable domain (missing parts from reference TRBV7-2 and TRBJ1-5): GAGVSQSPSNKVTEKGKDVELRCDPISGHTALYWYRQSLGQGLEFLIYFQGNSAPDKSGLPSDRFSAERTGGSVSTLTIQRTQQEDSAVYLCASSPGVHQPQHFGDGTRLSIL.

The chain uses TRBV2 and TRBJ1-5, with D tentatively TRBD1 (6 bases). Trimming cost V 3 bases and J 6 bases, with 12 bases left between them. In germline, CDR1 is SNHLY, CDR2 FYNNEI. This CDR3 has 14 amino acids. In DNA form, the CDR3 reads TGTGCCAGCAGTGACCGGGCAGGGGCTCAGCCCCAGCATTTT. As protein: CASSDRAGAQPQHF. Variable domain in full (rest from reference TRBV2 and TRBJ1-5): EPEVTQTPSHQVTQMGQEVILRCVPISNHLYFYWYRQILGQKVEFLVSFYNNEISEKSEIFDDQFSVERPDGSNFTLKIRSTKLEDSAMYFCASSDRAGAQPQHFGDGTRLSIL.

The chain carries TRBV20-1 and TRBJ2-1; D ambiguous. The CDR3 runs to 15 residues. The V end was cut by 0 bases, the J end by 8 bases, with 17 bases between. Germline values: CDR1 DFQATT, CDR2 SNEGSKA (reference sequence). The CDR3 loop is CSARDLHTLTDEQFF. The CDR3 DNA is TGCAGTGCTAGAGATTTACACACGCTAACCGATGAGCAGTTCTTC.

V gene TRBV28 combines with J gene TRBJ1-3; D uncertain. The CDR3 consists of 16 residues. Trimming removed 5 bases from V and 0 bases from J, with 14 bases in between. CDR1 is MDHEN, CDR2 SYDVKM, per germline. The CDR3 region is CASSPLVGSSGNTIYF. The CDR3 region has the DNA TGTGCCAGCAGTCCGCTGGTGGGGAGCTCTGGAAACACCATATATTTT. The full variable domain, in which reference TRBV28 and TRBJ1-3 provide the parts outside the CDR3, is DVKVTQSSRYLVKRTGEKVFLECVQDMDHENMFWYRQDPGLGLRLIYFSYDVKMKEKGDIPEGYSVSREKKERFSLILESASTNQTSMYLCASSPLVGSSGNTIYFGEGSWLTVV.

The sample holds a few counts of this clonotype. The rearrangement joins TRBV11-2 to TRBJ2-5, with D perhaps being TRBD1 or TRBD2 (5 bases each). The CDR3 has 15 residues. V was shortened by 6 bases and J by 5 bases, with 19 bases between the two germline ends. Germline V CDR1 and CDR2: SGHAT, FQNNGV. The CDR3 sequence is CASSSDRDPEETQYF. The CDR3 DNA is TGTGCCAGCAGTTCAGACCGGGACCCGGAGGAGACCCAGTACTTC.

On this clonotype: This may be a read error: a much more frequent sequence differs by one nucleotide. This sequence joins TRBV7-2 and TRBJ2-7, with 16 bases that match TRBD2. Looked up from germline, CDR1 is SGHTA and CDR2 is FQGNSA. The length of the CDR3 is 16 residues. CDR3: CAGSGTSGRDTYEQYF. CDR3 DNA: TGTGCCGGCAGCGGGACTAGCGGGAGGGACACCTACGAGCAGTACTTC.

The chain links TRBV11-2 to TRBJ2-7; tentatively, D is TRBD2 (6 bases). The CDR3 sequence is 16 residues long. The V gene lost 2 bases and the J gene lost 7 bases, with 21 bases spanning the gap. From germline, CDR1 is SGHAT and CDR2 FQNNGV. The CDR3 here is CASSLSLGLPADEQYF. The DNA of the CDR3 is TGTGCCAGCAGCTTATCGTTAGGACTACCGGCGGATGAGCAGTACTTC.

This chain uses TRBV27 with TRBJ2-4; D is unresolved. V lost 5 bases to trimming and J lost 0 bases, with 11 bases between them. The germline V gene has CDR1 MNHEY and CDR2 SMNVEV (reference sequence). This CDR3 is built from 15 residues. For the CDR3, the DNA is TGTGCCAGCAGTCTAGGCCCCGTAGCCAAAAACATTCAGTACTTC. It codes for CASSLGPVAKNIQYF.

The rearrangement uses TRBV29-1 and TRBJ2-3; perhaps D is TRBD1 or TRBD2 (7 bases each). Germline V gene data show CDR1 as SQVTM and CDR2 as ANQGSEA. The CDR3 consists of 14 residues. Deletions cut 7 bases from V and 0 bases from J, with 14 bases between. The CDR3 sequence is CSAGGGYSTDTQYF. CDR3 sequence (DNA): TGCAGCGCAGGGGGGGGCTATAGCACAGATACGCAGTATTTT.